Below, 32 T cell receptor beta chains from the same sample are listed, as sequenced in a study of T cell responses to AZD1222 COVID-19 vaccine. Produced via immunoSEQ multiplex PCR; TCRdb's table is partial and in-frame only. Counted here are around 180,000 clones, 87% occurring once; the ten biggest clones make up 2.5% to 3%. This sample comprised peripheral blood, obtained on day 0 of MenACWY control vaccination. The source is an adult in good health.

This rearrangement joins TRBV2 to TRBJ1-1; 9 bases align to TRBD1. In germline, CDR1 is SNHLY, CDR2 FYNNEI. V lost 6 bases to trimming and J lost 4 bases; unmatched junction nucleotides: 12. The CDR3 spans 16 residues. CDR3 in DNA: TGTGCCAGCAGGGACCCCGCTACACAGGGGGCCACTGAAGCTTTCTTT. Translating gives CASRDPATQGATEAFF. The full variable domain, with the rest looked up from reference TRBV2 and TRBJ1-1, is EPEVTQTPSHQVTQMGQEVILRCVPISNHLYFYWYRQILGQKVEFLVSFYNNEISEKSEIFDDQFSVERPDGSNFTLKIRSTKLEDSAMYFCASRDPATQGATEAFFGQGTRLTVV.

The chain combines TRBV28 with TRBJ1-1, with 9 bases that match TRBD1. The CDR3 length is 15 residues. V shed 6 bases and J 1 base; nucleotides not matched to a gene: 6. Germline values: CDR1 MDHEN, CDR2 SYDVKM. CDR3 protein: CASRPRTGENTEAFF. The CDR3 DNA sequence: TGTGCCAGCAGACCAAGGACAGGGGAGAACACTGAAGCTTTCTTT.

The V and J genes are TRBV7-2 and TRBJ1-3; D is perhaps TRBD1 (5 bases). CDR3 length: 18 residues. Germline V gene sequence: CDR1 SGHTA, CDR2 FQGNSA. Trimming left V 5 bases short and J 1 base short, with 21 bases between. The CDR3 protein is CASSPLVGGLPSGNTIYF. As DNA, the CDR3 is TGTGCCAGCAGCCCCCTCGTTGGGGGGTTACCTTCTGGAAACACCATATATTTT.

This clone was seen a handful of times. The rearrangement uses TRBV28 and TRBJ1-1, with 7 bases identical to TRBD1. The CDR3 is 17 amino acids. The germline V gene has CDR1 MDHEN and CDR2 SYDVKM. V lost 5 bases to trimming and J lost 2 bases; unmatched junction nucleotides: 14. The CDR3: CASSNPRDSWRNTEAFF. The DNA for the CDR3 is TGTGCCAGCAGTAATCCCCGGGACAGTTGGAGAAACACTGAAGCTTTCTTT.

This clone was found once. The chain recombines TRBV28 with TRBJ2-5; D may match TRBD1 or TRBD2 (6 bases each). The CDR3 totals 16 residues. Trimming took off 1 base at V and 4 bases at J, with 16 bases between the two ends. CDR1 and CDR2 from the germline V gene are MDHEN and SYDVKM. The CDR3, as DNA: TGTGCCAGCAGTTTATACCCGAGGGGGGCTGGAGAGACCCAGTACTTC. As protein: CASSLYPRGAGETQYF.

The chain employs TRBV6-5 and TRBJ2-7; D gene uncertain. CDR1 and CDR2 from the germline V gene are MNHEY and SVGAGI. The CDR3 runs to 13 residues. V lost 8 bases to trimming and J lost 2 bases, with 13 bases between them. CDR3 sequence (DNA): TGTGCCAGCGCTTTGGGCAGAACCTACGAGCAGTACTTC. Residues: CASALGRTYEQYF.

V and J are TRBV12-3 or TRBV12-4 and TRBJ2-5, with D tentatively TRBD2 (6 bases). V shed 8 bases and J shed 5 bases, with 12 bases lying between them. The CDR3 sequence is 12 residues long. The CDR3 spells CASGRTGETQYF. The DNA of the CDR3 is TGTGCCAGCGGGAGGACGGGGGAGACCCAGTACTTC.

The rearrangement joins TRBV5-1 to TRBJ2-2; 10 bases line up with TRBD2. The V segment lost 1 base and the J segment 6 bases; nucleotides outside the gene matches: 18. The CDR3 length is 20 residues. In germline, CDR1 is SGHRS, CDR2 YFSETQ. The CDR3 DNA is TGCGCCAGCAGCTTGTGGGGGGACTCCGGGACTAGCGATCTATCCGGGGAGCTGTTTTTT. Its protein is CASSLWGDSGTSDLSGELFF. Supplemented by reference TRBV5-1 and TRBJ2-2, the full variable domain reads KAGVTQTPRYLIKTRGQQVTLSCSPISGHRSVSWYQQTPGQGLQFLFEYFSETQRNKGNFPGRFSGRQFSNSRSEMNVSTLELGDSALYLCASSLWGDSGTSDLSGELFFGEGSRLTVL.

V gene TRBV27 combines with J gene TRBJ2-7, with TRBD2 as a possible D gene (7 bases). CDR1 MNHEY and CDR2 SMNVEV come from the germline V gene (reference sequence). The ends were cut back, 6 bases at V and 5 bases at J, with 14 bases in the middle. The CDR3 is 13 residues long. Written as DNA, the CDR3 is TGTGCCAGCAGGAGGGGGGGGCAAAACGAGCAGTACTTC. The encoded protein is CASRRGGQNEQYF.

The chain combines TRBV5-1 with TRBJ2-7; 12 nucleotides match TRBD2. The J segment lost 2 bases and the V segment lost 4 bases, leaving 7 bases of the junction unmatched. From germline, CDR1 is SGHRS and CDR2 YFSETQ. CDR3 length equals 16 residues. In DNA, the CDR3 is TGCGCCAGCAGCCCCTCGCTAGCGGGGGGGGCCTACGAGCAGTACTTC. This codes for CASSPSLAGGAYEQYF.

The J gene is TRBJ1-2, the V gene TRBV5-4; D remains ambiguous. Germline CDR1 and CDR2: SGHNT and YYREEE (reference sequence). Trimming pared 0 bases from V and 2 bases from J, leaving 11 bases between. CDR3 length: 15 amino acids. CDR3 sequence: CASSLAGGVNYGYTF. In DNA form, the CDR3 reads TGTGCCAGCAGCTTGGCCGGCGGGGTAAACTATGGCTACACCTTC. The whole variable domain, filled in from reference TRBV5-4 and TRBJ1-2, reads ETGVTQSPTHLIKTRGQQVTLRCSSQSGHNTVSWYQQALGQGPQFIFQYYREEENGRGNFPPRFSGLQFPNYSSELNVNALELDDSALYLCASSLAGGVNYGYTFGSGTRLTVV.

This sequence joins TRBV18 and TRBJ2-3, with D maybe TRBD1 (6 bases). Germline lookup yields CDR1 KGHSH and CDR2 LQKENI. The CDR3 sequence is 15 residues long. Trimming took off 3 bases at V and 4 bases at J, with 14 bases between the two ends. CDR3 sequence: CASSPTGSWSDTQYF. DNA of the CDR3: TGTGCCAGCTCACCTACAGGGTCCTGGTCAGATACGCAGTATTTT.

The chain recombines TRBV28 with TRBJ2-6; 12 bases are a match to TRBD2. Germline V gene sequence: CDR1 MDHEN, CDR2 SYDVKM. V was clipped by 3 bases and J by 0 bases; unmatched bases: 12. This CDR3 contains 21 residues. As DNA, the CDR3 is TGTGCCAGCAGTTTCCCCATGATGTCGACTAGCGGGAGCTCTGGGGCCAACGTCCTGACTTTC. This codes for CASSFPMMSTSGSSGANVLTF.

This clone was seen only once. V is TRBV28 and J is TRBJ2-5, with 7 nucleotides matching TRBD2. The V gene end was trimmed by 7 bases and the J gene end by 1 base; junction bases not matched to a gene: 6. The CDR3 contains 14 residues. Germline assignment: CDR1 MDHEN and CDR2 SYDVKM. This chain's CDR3 is CASNTPGGQETQYF. The CDR3, as DNA: TGTGCCAGCAATACGCCGGGGGGCCAAGAGACCCAGTACTTC.

In DNA, the CDR3 is TGTGCCAGCAGTGTAGACAGGCTCTATGGCTACACCTTC. Residues: CASSVDRLYGYTF. V gene TRBV6-2 or TRBV6-3 combines with J gene TRBJ1-2; maybe TRBD1 (6 bases). The V gene lost 5 bases and the J gene lost 4 bases, with 11 bases spanning the gap. CDR3 length: 13 residues. Germline CDR1 and CDR2: MNHEY and SVGEGT.

The chain employs TRBV13 and TRBJ2-7; 9 nucleotides align to TRBD1. There are 13 residues in the CDR3. Germline V CDR1 and CDR2: PRHDT, FYEKMQ (reference sequence). The V and J ends lost 5 bases and 6 bases, in that order; junction bases with no gene match: 5. In DNA, the CDR3 is TGTGCCAGCAGCATCACGGACAGGGGCGAGCAGTACTTC. This codes for CASSITDRGEQYF.

J is TRBJ2-7 and V is TRBV5-8, with 7 nucleotides matching TRBD2. Germline V gene sequence: CDR1 SGHTS, CDR2 YDEGEE. With 6 bases clipped from V and 3 bases from J, the junction kept 9 bases outside the gene matches. The CDR3 extends over 14 amino acids. The CDR3 spells CASNFREGGYEQYF. DNA for the CDR3: TGTGCCAGCAATTTCAGGGAGGGAGGCTACGAGCAGTACTTC.

This chain links TRBV28 with TRBJ1-5; D is unclear. This CDR3 has 12 amino acids. Germline CDR1 is MDHEN and CDR2 is SYDVKM. The V and J ends lost 5 bases and 7 bases respectively, with 9 bases between them. Here the CDR3 reads CASSPGGQPQHF. The DNA of the CDR3 is TGTGCCAGCAGTCCAGGCGGCCAGCCCCAGCATTTT.

The chain combines TRBV7-9 with TRBJ2-2; TRBD2 agrees at 12 bases. CDR3 length: 16 amino acids. Germline loops: CDR1 SEHNR, CDR2 FQNEAQ (reference sequence). The J segment lost 4 bases and the V segment lost 4 bases, leaving 4 bases of the junction unmatched. The CDR3 sequence is CASSSWTSGTTGELFF. DNA of the CDR3: TGTGCCAGCAGCTCATGGACTAGCGGGACCACCGGGGAGCTGTTTTTT.

The genes are TRBV2 and TRBJ1-1; D ambiguous. V was trimmed by 8 bases and J by 3 bases, leaving 16 bases between them. CDR3 length: 14 residues. Germline CDR1 and CDR2: SNHLY and FYNNEI. The CDR3 sequence: CASSVDGMDTEAFF. For the CDR3, the DNA is TGTGCCAGCTCTGTGGATGGGATGGACACTGAAGCTTTCTTT.

The chain is built from TRBV19 and TRBJ1-2; 7 positions agree with TRBD1. V was pared by 5 bases and J by 4 bases, with 4 bases of the junction left unmatched. The CDR3 is made up of 13 amino acids. The germline V gene has CDR1 LNHDA and CDR2 SQIVND (reference sequence). This CDR3 reads CASSGDRVYGYTF. The CDR3 DNA reads as TGTGCCAGTAGTGGTGACAGGGTCTATGGCTACACCTTC. Full variable domain (missing parts from reference TRBV19 and TRBJ1-2): DGGITQSPKYLFRKEGQNVTLSCEQNLNHDAMYWYRQDPGQGLRLIYYSQIVNDFQKGDIAEGYSVSREKKESFPLTVTSAQKNPTAFYLCASSGDRVYGYTFGSGTRLTVV.

The chain recombines TRBV7-2 with TRBJ2-2, with 14 positions matching TRBD2. Losses at the gene ends were 4 bases for V and 5 bases for J; bases not matched to a gene: 6. The germline V gene encodes CDR1 SGHTA and CDR2 FQGNSA. This CDR3 region has 17 residues. The DNA of the CDR3 is TGTGCCAGCAGCTCGGGACTAGCGGGAGTACATACCGGGGAGCTGTTTTTT. It codes for CASSSGLAGVHTGELFF.

The chain couples TRBV5-1 to TRBJ2-2; 8 positions match TRBD1. The germline gives CDR1 SGHRS, CDR2 YFSETQ. The trim removed 4 bases at V and 3 bases at J, leaving 11 bases unmatched. This CDR3 is built from 17 residues. The CDR3 region is CASSLSTGTGYTGELFF. CDR3 nucleotide sequence: TGCGCCAGCAGCCTTAGCACCGGGACAGGTTACACCGGGGAGCTGTTTTTT. Complete variable domain (other parts from reference TRBV5-1 and TRBJ2-2): KAGVTQTPRYLIKTRGQQVTLSCSPISGHRSVSWYQQTPGQGLQFLFEYFSETQRNKGNFPGRFSGRQFSNSRSEMNVSTLELGDSALYLCASSLSTGTGYTGELFFGEGSRLTVL.

There are a few counts of this clone. The chain links TRBV12-3 or TRBV12-4 to TRBJ1-1; the D is unclear. V lost 1 base, J lost 6 bases, and 9 bases lay in between. This CDR3 has 13 amino acids. The CDR3 DNA is TGTGCCAGCAGTTTAGGAATGCGACCTGAAGCTTTCTTT. Protein: CASSLGMRPEAFF.

On this clone itself: A junction end diverges from the germline sequence, so it may reflect a read error. This sequence joins TRBV7-7 and TRBJ2-7; D ambiguous. Germline assignment: CDR1 SSHAT and CDR2 FNYEAQ (reference sequence). CDR3 length: 14 residues. The CDR3 loop is CASSLDVGPYEQYF. CDR3 nucleotides: TGTGCTAGCAGTTTAGATGTTGGCCCCTACGAGCAGTACTTC. The variable domain in full, completed from reference TRBV7-7 and TRBJ2-7, reads GAGVSQSPRYKVTKRGQDVTLRCDPISSHATLYWYQQALGQGPEFLTYFNYEAQPDKSGLPSDRFSAERPEGSISTLTIQRTEQRDSAMYRCASSLDVGPYEQYFGPGTRLTVT.

This chain connects TRBV7-3 to TRBJ2-7, with TRBD2 identical over 9 bases. The junction had 6 bases not matched to a gene; V was cut back by 4 bases and J by 5 bases. The CDR3 runs 14 residues. The V gene's germline CDR1 is SGHTA and CDR2 FQGTGA. The CDR3 loop reads CASSSGLATNEQYF. In DNA form, the CDR3 reads TGTGCCAGCAGCTCGGGACTAGCCACCAACGAGCAGTACTTC.

V is TRBV5-1 and J is TRBJ1-2; D is unclear. This CDR3 has 15 residues. The V and J ends lost 0 bases and 8 bases respectively, with 17 bases between them. Germline V lookup: CDR1 SGHRS, CDR2 YFSETQ. CDR3 region: CASSLDHRGFGGYTF. CDR3 sequence (DNA): TGCGCCAGCAGCTTGGATCACCGTGGCTTCGGGGGCTACACCTTC.

The rearrangement links TRBV28 to TRBJ2-7; no definite D call. V was trimmed by 8 bases and J by 4 bases, leaving 15 bases between them. The CDR3 is 13 residues long. Looked up from germline, CDR1 is MDHEN and CDR2 is SYDVKM. CDR3 amino acids: CASCPWQPYEQYF. In DNA, the CDR3 is TGTGCCAGCTGCCCCTGGCAGCCTTACGAGCAGTACTTC.

As regards this clone: The sample has other DNA sequences that encode this CDR3 too. This chain connects TRBV30 to TRBJ1-2; TRBD1 matches 7 bases. The CDR3 length is 10 residues. Germline CDR1 GTSNPN, CDR2 SVGIG (reference sequence). V lost 3 bases, J lost 8 bases, and 0 bases stayed unmatched. The CDR3 nucleotides read TGTGCCTGGAGACAGGGGGGCTACACCTTC. This translates into CAWRQGGYTF.

The V call is TRBV7-3, the J call TRBJ2-5; the D gene is possibly TRBD2 (5 bases). The V end was cut by 5 bases, the J end by 4 bases, with 14 bases between. This CDR3 spans 14 amino acids. The germline V gene has CDR1 SGHTA and CDR2 FQGTGA. Here the CDR3 DNA reads TGTGCCAGCAGCCGGGGAGTGCAGAGAGAGACCCAGTACTTC. Translation: CASSRGVQRETQYF. Complete variable domain (other parts from reference TRBV7-3 and TRBJ2-5): GAGVSQTPSNKVTEKGKYVELRCDPISGHTALYWYRQSLGQGPEFLIYFQGTGAADDSGLPNDRFFAVRPEGSVSTLKIQRTERGDSAVYLCASSRGVQRETQYFGPGTRLLVL.

The chain carries TRBV4-3 and TRBJ1-3; D not resolved. CDR1 LGHNA and CDR2 YSLEER come from the germline V gene. The CDR3 extends over 16 amino acids. V was pared by 0 bases and J by 0 bases, with 9 bases between. The CDR3 reads CASSQDRVLSGNTIYF. In DNA, the CDR3 is TGCGCCAGCAGCCAAGATAGGGTGCTCTCTGGAAACACCATATATTTT.

V and J are TRBV9 and TRBJ1-5; TRBD1 is a possible D gene (6 bases). Trimming left V 3 bases short and J 5 bases short, with 9 bases between. Germline CDR1 reads SGDLS; CDR2 reads YYNGEE. The CDR3 is 13 residues long. The CDR3: CASSEQGYQPQHF. CDR3 nucleotide sequence: TGTGCCAGCAGCGAACAGGGATATCAGCCCCAGCATTTT.